This T cell receptor (beta chain) was sequenced for a study of response to subunit inactivated influenza vaccine. CDR1 is LNHDA and CDR2 is SQIVND in the germline V gene (reference sequence). The V and J ends lost 7 bases and 3 bases respectively, with 6 bases between them. The CDR3 runs 11 residues. One entry per CDR3 protein results from TCRdb running MiXCR on the RT-PCR reads. The repertoire holds 500,000 to 600,000 distinct CDR3 sequences, 14% seen once, with 11% in the top ten. This clonotype was recorded a few times. The sample here was PBMCs from blood, taken roughly 13 days after vaccination. This chain connects TRBV19 to TRBJ2-5; a weak D match, TRBD2 (5 bases). The clonotype originates from a man aged 50 to 59 who received an inactivated influenza vaccine. The CDR3: CASMGEETQYF. The CDR3 DNA reads as TGTGCCAGTATGGGAGAAGAGACCCAGTACTTC.